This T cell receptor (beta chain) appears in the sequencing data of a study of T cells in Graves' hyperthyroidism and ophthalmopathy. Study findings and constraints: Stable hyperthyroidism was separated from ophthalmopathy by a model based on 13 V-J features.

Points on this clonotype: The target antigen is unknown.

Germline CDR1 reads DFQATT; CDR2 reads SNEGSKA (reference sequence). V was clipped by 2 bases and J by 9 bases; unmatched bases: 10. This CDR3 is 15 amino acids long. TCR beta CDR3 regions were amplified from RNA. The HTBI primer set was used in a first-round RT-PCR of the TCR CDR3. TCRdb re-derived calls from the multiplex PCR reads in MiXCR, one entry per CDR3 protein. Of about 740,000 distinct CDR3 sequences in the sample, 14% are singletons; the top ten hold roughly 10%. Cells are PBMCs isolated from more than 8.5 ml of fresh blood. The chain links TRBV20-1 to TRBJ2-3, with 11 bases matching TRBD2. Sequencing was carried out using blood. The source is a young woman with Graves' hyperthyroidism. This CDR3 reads CSARMGLAEGGTQYF. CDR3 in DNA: TGCAGTGCTAGAATGGGACTAGCGGAAGGAGGCACGCAGTATTTT.